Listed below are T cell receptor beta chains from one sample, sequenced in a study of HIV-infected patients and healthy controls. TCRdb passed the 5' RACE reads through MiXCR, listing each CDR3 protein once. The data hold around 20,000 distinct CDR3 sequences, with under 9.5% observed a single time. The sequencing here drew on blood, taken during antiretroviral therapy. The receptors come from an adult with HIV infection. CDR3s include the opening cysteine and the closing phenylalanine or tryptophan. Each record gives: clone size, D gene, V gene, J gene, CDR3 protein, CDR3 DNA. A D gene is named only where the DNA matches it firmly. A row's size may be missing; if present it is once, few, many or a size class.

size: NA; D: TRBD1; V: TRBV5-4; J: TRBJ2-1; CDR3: CASSLGGTASYNEQFF; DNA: TGTGCCAGCAGCTTAGGGGGCACGGCCTCCTACAATGAGCAGTTCTTC
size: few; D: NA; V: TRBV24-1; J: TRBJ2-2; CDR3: CATSDLTDANTGELFF; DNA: TGTGCCACCAGTGATTTGACCGACGCCAACACCGGGGAGCTGTTTTTT
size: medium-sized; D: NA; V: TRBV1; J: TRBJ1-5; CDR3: CTSSQDLGPVNQPQHF; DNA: TGCACCAGCAGCCAAGATCTGGGACCGGTCAATCAGCCCCAGCATTTT
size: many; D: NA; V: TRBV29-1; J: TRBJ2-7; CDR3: CSASKGPAAEQYF; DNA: TGCAGCGCGAGTAAGGGACCCGCCGCCGAGCAGTACTTC
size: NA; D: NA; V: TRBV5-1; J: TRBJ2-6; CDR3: CASSLLRQGQSSGANVLTF; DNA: TGCGCCAGCAGCTTACTTCGGCAGGGGCAAAGCTCTGGGGCCAACGTCCTGACTTTC
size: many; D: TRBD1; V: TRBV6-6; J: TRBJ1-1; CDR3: CASSLGQGRLNTEAFF; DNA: TGTGCCAGCAGCCTTGGACAGGGGCGGTTGAACACTGAAGCTTTCTTT
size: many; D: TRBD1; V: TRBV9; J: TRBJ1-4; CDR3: CASSVPRQGLPEKLFF; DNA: TGTGCCAGCAGCGTACCGAGACAGGGACTTCCTGAAAAACTGTTTTTT
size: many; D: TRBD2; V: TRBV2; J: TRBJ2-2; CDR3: CASSEPLPGGGYNTGELFF; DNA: TGTGCCAGCAGTGAACCCCTTCCCGGGGGGGGCTACAACACCGGGGAGCTGTTTTTT
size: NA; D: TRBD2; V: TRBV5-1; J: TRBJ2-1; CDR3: CASSLSGNSVNEQFF; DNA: TGCGCCAGCAGCTTGAGCGGGAATTCGGTCAATGAGCAGTTCTTC
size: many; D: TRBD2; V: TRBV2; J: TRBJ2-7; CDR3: CASTERASGSSGYEQYF; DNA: TGTGCCAGCACCGAGAGGGCTAGCGGGAGTTCCGGGTACGAGCAGTACTTC
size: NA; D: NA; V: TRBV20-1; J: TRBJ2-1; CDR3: CSAIFNYNEQFF; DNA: TGCAGTGCTATCTTCAACTACAATGAGCAGTTCTTC
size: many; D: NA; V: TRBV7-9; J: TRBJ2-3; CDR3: CASSLGGSHYTTDTQYF; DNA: TGTGCCAGCTCACTCGGAGGGTCTCATTACACCACAGATACGCAGTATTTT
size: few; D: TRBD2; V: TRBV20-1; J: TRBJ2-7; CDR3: CSARGLAAYEQYF; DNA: TGCAGTGCTAGGGGCCTAGCGGCCTACGAGCAGTACTTC
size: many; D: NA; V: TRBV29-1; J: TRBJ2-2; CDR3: CSVAWTYTGELFF; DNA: TGCAGCGTTGCATGGACATACACCGGGGAGCTGTTTTTT
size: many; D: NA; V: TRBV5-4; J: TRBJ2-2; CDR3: CASSLDPSGAGELFF; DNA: TGTGCCAGCAGCTTGGATCCTTCAGGGGCCGGGGAGCTGTTTTTT
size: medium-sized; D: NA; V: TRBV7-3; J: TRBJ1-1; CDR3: CASSLAGAATEAFF; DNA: TGTGCCAGCAGCTTAGCGGGGGCGGCCACTGAAGCTTTCTTT
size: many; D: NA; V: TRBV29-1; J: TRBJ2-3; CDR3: CSVGADTQYF; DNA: TGCAGCGTTGGTGCAGATACGCAGTATTTT
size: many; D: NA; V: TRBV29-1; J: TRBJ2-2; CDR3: CSARTLTNTGELFF; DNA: TGCAGCGCCCGGACTTTAACGAACACCGGGGAGCTGTTTTTT
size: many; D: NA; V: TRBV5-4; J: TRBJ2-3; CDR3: CASSLVGPDTDTQYF; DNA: TGTGCCAGCAGCTTGGTGGGACCGGACACAGATACGCAGTATTTT
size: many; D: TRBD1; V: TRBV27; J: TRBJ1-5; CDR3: CASSVNRGGNQPQHF; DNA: TGTGCCAGCAGTGTCAACAGGGGCGGCAATCAGCCCCAGCATTTT
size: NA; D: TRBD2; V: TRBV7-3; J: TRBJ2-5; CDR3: CASSLSGSQTQYF; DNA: TGTGCCAGCAGCTTAAGCGGGAGCCAGACCCAGTACTTC
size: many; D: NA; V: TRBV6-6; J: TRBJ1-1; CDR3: CASTTEPNTEAFF; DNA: TGTGCCAGCACCACAGAACCGAACACTGAAGCTTTCTTT
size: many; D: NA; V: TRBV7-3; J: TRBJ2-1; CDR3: CASSLTGLGDEQFF; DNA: TGTGCCAGCAGCTTAACGGGGCTAGGGGATGAGCAGTTCTTC
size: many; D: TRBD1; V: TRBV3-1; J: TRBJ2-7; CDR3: CASQPQGAVHEQYF; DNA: TGTGCCAGCCAACCCCAGGGGGCTGTCCACGAGCAGTACTTC
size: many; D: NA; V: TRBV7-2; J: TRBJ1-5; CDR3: CASSFPGFEDQPQHF; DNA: TGTGCCAGCAGCTTTCCAGGTTTCGAGGATCAGCCCCAGCATTTT
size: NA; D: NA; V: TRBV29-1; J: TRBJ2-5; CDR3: CSVVISGDSQETQYF; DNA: TGCAGCGTTGTGATTAGCGGTGACTCTCAAGAGACCCAGTACTTC
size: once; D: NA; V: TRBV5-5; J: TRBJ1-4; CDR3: CASSSGEKLFF; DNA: TGTGCCAGCAGCTCAGGTGAAAAACTGTTTTTT
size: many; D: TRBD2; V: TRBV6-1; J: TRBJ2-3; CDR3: CASSESISGGAGDTQYF; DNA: TGTGCCAGCAGTGAATCGATAAGCGGGGGGGCCGGAGATACGCAGTATTTT
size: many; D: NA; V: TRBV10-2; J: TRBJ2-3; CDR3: CATRKFSTDTQYF; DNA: TGCGCCACCCGTAAATTTAGCACAGATACGCAGTATTTT